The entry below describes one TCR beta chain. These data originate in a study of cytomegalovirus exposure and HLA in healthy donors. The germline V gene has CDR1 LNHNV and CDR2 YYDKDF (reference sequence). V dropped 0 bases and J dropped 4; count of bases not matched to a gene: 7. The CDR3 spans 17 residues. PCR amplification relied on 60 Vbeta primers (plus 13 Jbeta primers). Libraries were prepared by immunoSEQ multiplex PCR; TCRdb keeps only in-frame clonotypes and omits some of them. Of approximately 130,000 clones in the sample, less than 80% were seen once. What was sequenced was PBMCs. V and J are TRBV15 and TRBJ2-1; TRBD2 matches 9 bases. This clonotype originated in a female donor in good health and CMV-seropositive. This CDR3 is CATSRDLTSGSYNEQFF. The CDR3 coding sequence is TGTGCCACCAGCAGAGACCTGACTAGCGGTTCTTACAATGAGCAGTTCTTC.